This T cell receptor (beta chain) emerged from a study of OX40 agonist ivuxolimab in advanced cancers. The wider study: Dosing consisted of intravenous ivuxolimab at 0.01 to 10 mg/kg every 2 weeks. In three patients, partial responses were observed, one with hepatocellular carcinoma and two with cutaneous melanoma. Overall study results and limits: The expanded peripheral T cells' antigen specificity was not determined.

Sequencing used immunoSEQ multiplex PCR; TCRdb keeps in-frame clones, though not all of them. The data show about 41,000 clones, around 87% seen once. Concerning this clone: Its antigen remains unknown.

Sequenced here: CD4+ or CD8+ T cells sorted from blood, sampled in a trial of the OX40 agonist ivuxolimab. This receptor was obtained from an adult with an advanced solid tumor such as melanoma, head and neck, liver or kidney cancer.

CDR3 in DNA: TGCAGCGGGGGGGACGGGGGCAAAAACATTCAGTACTTC. Encoded protein: CSGGDGGKNIQYF. The chain joins TRBV29-1 to TRBJ2-4; the D gene is possibly TRBD2 (6 bases). Germline V gives CDR1 SQVTM, CDR2 ANQGSEA. V was cut by 7 bases and J by 3 bases, with 13 bases left in between. The CDR3 runs 13 residues.